The text below deals with one TCR beta chain. The data derive from a study of blood T cell repertoires in COVID-19. Study information: Sample material is recorded as cDNA or gDNA derived from T cells, B-cell-depleted T cells, or PBMCs.

Authors' methods: Reference gene primer amplification yielded estimated nucleated cell counts. The method was immunoSEQ multiplex PCR; TCRdb's version includes in-frame clones alone and lacks a portion of them. Clone size and V and J calls were adopted from that table, with D and trimming inferred from the DNA. The sample lists approximately 31,000 clones; approximately 91% were seen once. V was pared by 4 bases and J by 4 bases, with 7 bases of the junction left unmatched. The CDR3 runs to 15 residues. Germline V gene sequence: CDR1 MNHEY, CDR2 SVGEGT. Sample: peripheral blood. This chain uses TRBV6-2 or TRBV6-3 with TRBJ1-1; TRBD1 matches at 9 bases. The origin of this receptor is a human donor in a cohort sampled during active COVID-19. CDR3 in DNA: TGTGCCAGCAGTTCGCAACAGGGGGCGTTCACTGAAGCTTTCTTT. Translating it yields CASSSQQGAFTEAFF.